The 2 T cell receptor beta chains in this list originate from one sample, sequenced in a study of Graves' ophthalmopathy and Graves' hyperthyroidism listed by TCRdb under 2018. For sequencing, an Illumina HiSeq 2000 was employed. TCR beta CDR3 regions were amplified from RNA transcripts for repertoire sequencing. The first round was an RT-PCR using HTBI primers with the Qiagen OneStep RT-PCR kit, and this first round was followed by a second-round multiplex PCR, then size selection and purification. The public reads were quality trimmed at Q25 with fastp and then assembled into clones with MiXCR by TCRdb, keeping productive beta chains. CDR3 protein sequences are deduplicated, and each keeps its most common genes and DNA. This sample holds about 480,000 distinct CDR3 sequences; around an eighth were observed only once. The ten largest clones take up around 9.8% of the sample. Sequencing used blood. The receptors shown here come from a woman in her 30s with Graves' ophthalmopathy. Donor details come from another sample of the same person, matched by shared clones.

The CDR3: CASSLIWGMSSYEQYF. DNA for the CDR3: TGTGCCAGCAGTTTAATATGGGGGATGAGCTCCTACGAGCAGTACTTC. The chain employs TRBV27 and TRBJ2-7, with D tentatively TRBD1 or TRBD2 (5 bases each). The ends were cut back, 2 bases at V and 0 bases at J, with 14 bases in the middle. Germline CDR1 is MNHEY and CDR2 is SMNVEV (reference sequence). The CDR3 spans 16 residues.

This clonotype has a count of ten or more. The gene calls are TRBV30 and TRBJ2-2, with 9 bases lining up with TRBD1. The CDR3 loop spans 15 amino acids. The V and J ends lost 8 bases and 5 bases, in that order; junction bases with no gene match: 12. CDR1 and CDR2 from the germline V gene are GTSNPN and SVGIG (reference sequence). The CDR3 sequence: CARQEWDRETGELFF. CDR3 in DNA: TGTGCCCGGCAGGAGTGGGACAGGGAAACCGGGGAGCTGTTTTTT.